These 20 T cell receptor beta chains came from one sample sequenced in a study of spatial heterogeneity in lung cancer. Whole-study results and caveats: Mutation counts in tumors were tracked by counts of expanded intratumoral alpha and beta TCRs.

Their specific antigens are unknown. Each CDR3 protein gets one entry after TCRdb re-called the 5' RACE reads with MiXCR. The sample yields some 11,000 distinct CDR3 sequences, around 5.2% seen once. Documented time point: sample taken at primary tumor resection. This specimen consisted of lung tumor tissue, obtained at surgery. These receptors originate from a male donor with early-stage non-small cell lung cancer.

This clonotype was recorded at least ten times. This beta chain appears as a stray read in a library generated for alpha chains; its size is not informative. The rearrangement uses TRBV7-2 and TRBJ2-3; D not resolved. Looked up from germline, CDR1 is SGHTA and CDR2 is FQGNSA. The CDR3 is 12 amino acids. Trimming took 4 bases from V and 2 from J, leaving 4 bases between them. CDR3 sequence: CASSSYTDTQYF. As DNA, the CDR3 is TGTGCCAGCAGCTCATACACAGATACGCAGTATTTT.

This clonotype showed up many times. Because the library targeted alpha chains, this beta chain is an off-target read whose size means little. The rearrangement joins TRBV5-1 to TRBJ1-1, with 7 nucleotides matching TRBD1. Germline CDR1 SGHRS, CDR2 YFSETQ. Trimming at V came to 5 bases and at J to 0 bases, leaving 7 bases not matched to a gene. The CDR3 totals 15 residues. In DNA form, the CDR3 reads TGCGCCAGCAGTGACGGGACAGCAGTGAACACTGAAGCTTTCTTT. Its translation is CASSDGTAVNTEAFF.

This clonotype was seen ten or more times. This beta chain turned up in a library designed for alpha chains; as an off-target read, its abundance says little. The rearrangement joins TRBV18 to TRBJ2-5; tentatively, D is TRBD1 or TRBD2 (5 bases each). The CDR3 runs to 14 residues. The germline V gene has CDR1 KGHSH and CDR2 LQKENI. V lost 0 bases, J lost 0 bases, and 5 bases lay in between. CDR3 protein: CASSPPGHQETQYF. CDR3 DNA: TGTGCCAGCTCACCACCGGGACACCAAGAGACCCAGTACTTC.

This clonotype was observed at least ten times. This beta chain lies outside the target of a library built for alpha chains; its clone size means little. The chain couples TRBV25-1 to TRBJ2-3; 7 nucleotides match TRBD2. The germline gives CDR1 MGHDK, CDR2 SYGVNS. The V segment lost 5 bases and the J segment 2 bases; nucleotides outside the gene matches: 16. The CDR3 spans 18 residues. The CDR3 reads CASSSRSVGGSFTDTQYF. CDR3 DNA: TGTGCCAGCAGTTCTCGATCGGTAGGCGGGAGTTTCACAGATACGCAGTATTTT.

This clonotype was observed at least ten times. This beta chain represents an off-target read in a library built for alpha chains; its size is of limited meaning. This chain connects TRBV5-1 to TRBJ1-1, with TRBD1 identical over 8 bases. The CDR3 runs 14 residues. V trimming: 6 bases; J trimming: 1 base; junction bases outside the gene matches: 5. CDR1 and CDR2 from the germline V gene are SGHRS and YFSETQ. In DNA form, the CDR3 reads TGCGCCAGCAACACAGGGGGACAGAACACTGAAGCTTTCTTT. This sequence encodes CASNTGGQNTEAFF.

Points on this clonotype: Little can be read into the size of this beta chain, an off-target read in a library designed for alpha chains. The chain joins TRBV27 to TRBJ2-1; 7 nucleotides align to TRBD2. Per germline, CDR1 MNHEY and CDR2 SMNVEV (reference sequence). This CDR3 comprises 14 residues. The V and J ends lost 3 bases and 3 bases, in that order; junction bases with no gene match: 2. The CDR3, as DNA: TGTGCCAGCAGTTTGGCGGGAGACTACAATGAGCAGTTCTTC. This codes for CASSLAGDYNEQFF.

This clonotype came up many times. Since it is a stray read in a library aimed at alpha chains, this beta chain has a size that is not meaningful. The genes are TRBV5-1 and TRBJ1-5; the D gene is possibly TRBD1 (5 bases). Germline V gene sequence: CDR1 SGHRS, CDR2 YFSETQ. This CDR3 region has 15 residues. V lost 1 base to trimming and J lost 4 bases, with 12 bases between them. The CDR3 DNA follows: TGCGCCAGCAGCTTGCAACCGGGACCTAATCAGCCCCAGCATTTT. Translation gives CASSLQPGPNQPQHF.

This clonotype was detected many times. This beta chain is off target for a library built for alpha chains, so its abundance means little. The chain combines TRBV7-9 with TRBJ2-5; 7 nucleotides align to TRBD2. After removal of 2 bases from V and 2 bases from J, the junction contained 5 bases not matched to a gene. Germline values: CDR1 SEHNR, CDR2 FQNEAQ (reference sequence). The CDR3 covers 15 residues. The CDR3 protein is CASSLWRGNQETQYF. The DNA of the CDR3 is TGTGCCAGCAGCTTATGGCGGGGGAATCAAGAGACCCAGTACTTC.

This clonotype was recorded many times. This beta chain appears as a stray read in a library generated for alpha chains; its size is not informative. The genes are TRBV20-1 and TRBJ2-7, with TRBD2 matching 7 bases. Germline V lookup: CDR1 DFQATT, CDR2 SNEGSKA (reference sequence). Losses at the gene ends were 2 bases for V and 4 bases for J; bases not matched to a gene: 8. This CDR3 has 14 amino acids. CDR3 region: CSARRGGSEYEQYF. In DNA, the CDR3 is TGCAGTGCTAGAAGGGGCGGGAGCGAATACGAGCAGTACTTC.

This clonotype was seen at least ten times. This beta chain turned up in a library designed for alpha chains; as an off-target read, its abundance says little. The V call is TRBV12-3 or TRBV12-4, the J call TRBJ2-3; D gene ambiguous. This CDR3 region has 13 residues. Trimming pared 4 bases from V and 5 bases from J, leaving 10 bases between. The CDR3 nucleotides read TGTGCCAGCAGTTCTTCCTATGAAGATACGCAGTATTTT. Encoded protein: CASSSSYEDTQYF.

This clonotype was seen a few times. Because this beta chain is a stray read in a library intended to capture alpha chains, its abundance should not be given much weight. This sequence joins TRBV20-1 and TRBJ2-1, with 9 bases lining up with TRBD2. The CDR3 is 14 amino acids. The V gene end was trimmed by 8 bases and the J gene end by 7 bases; junction bases not matched to a gene: 12. In germline, CDR1 is DFQATT, CDR2 SNEGSKA (reference sequence). In nucleotides, the CDR3 is TGCAGTCCGAGGGGTAGCGGGAGAAGAAATGAGCAGTTCTTC. Amino acids: CSPRGSGRRNEQFF.

This clonotype was seen repeatedly, ten times or more. This beta chain represents an off-target read in a library built for alpha chains; its size is of limited meaning. The chain is built from TRBV4-1 and TRBJ1-1; the D gene is possibly TRBD1 (6 bases). The CDR3 consists of 14 residues. Trimming stripped 4 bases from V and 10 bases from J, with 19 bases between. In germline, CDR1 is MGHRA, CDR2 YSYEKL. CDR3 residues: CASSPPGGGATAFF. The CDR3 nucleotides are TGCGCCAGCAGCCCCCCCGGGGGGGGCGCGACAGCTTTCTTT.

In its sample, this clonotype ranks as medium-sized (0.01 to 0.1%). For a library built for alpha chains, this beta chain is a stray read; little rests on its size. The gene calls are TRBV6-5 and TRBJ2-3; TRBD1 matches 11 bases. Losses at the gene ends were 10 bases for V and 3 bases for J; bases not matched to a gene: 6. The CDR3 sequence is 14 residues long. CDR1 is MNHEY and CDR2 is SVGAGI in the germline V gene. CDR3 in DNA: TGTGCCAACTCTGGGGACAGGGGGACAGATACGCAGTATTTT. This encodes CANSGDRGTDTQYF.

This clonotype was detected only a few times. The library was built for alpha chains, so this beta chain is an off-target read and its size means little. The rearrangement links TRBV29-1 to TRBJ2-2, with 7 bases matching TRBD1. CDR3 length: 14 amino acids. The ends lost 6 bases at V and 0 bases at J; junction bases unmatched: 4. Germline-derived CDR1 and CDR2 are SQVTM and ANQGSEA. CDR3 loop: CSVRQGSNTGELFF. The CDR3 DNA follows: TGCAGCGTGCGACAGGGCTCGAACACCGGGGAGCTGTTTTTT.

By sample fraction, this clonotype is large. This beta chain is an off-target read within a library intended for alpha chains, so its frequency means little. The V and J genes are TRBV29-1 and TRBJ1-1; no reliable D call. Germline V lookup: CDR1 SQVTM, CDR2 ANQGSEA. The V gene lost 7 bases and the J gene lost 0 bases, with 6 bases spanning the gap. CDR3 size: 11 residues. The CDR3 is CSARLNTEAFF. In nucleotides, the CDR3 is TGCAGCGCTCGACTGAACACTGAAGCTTTCTTT.

This clonotype appeared many times. Since the library was made to target alpha chains, this beta chain is a stray read and its abundance is not meaningful. The CDR3 DNA reads as TGTGCCAGCAGCTCGGGACAGTTTAATTCACCCCTCCACTTT. As protein: CASSSGQFNSPLHF. The chain couples TRBV7-3 to TRBJ1-6; 7 positions match TRBD1. Germline CDR1 SGHTA, CDR2 FQGTGA. V lost 4 bases, J lost 6 bases, and 3 bases stayed unmatched. The CDR3 is made up of 14 amino acids.

This clonotype occurred many times. The size of this beta chain means little, since it is a stray read in a library made for alpha chains. This sequence joins TRBV10-3 and TRBJ2-7, with 8 nucleotides matching TRBD2. The V segment lost 3 bases and the J segment 7 bases; nucleotides outside the gene matches: 5. Germline V CDR1 and CDR2: ENHRY, SYGVKD. This CDR3 contains 13 residues. The CDR3 DNA reads TGTGCCATCAGTGATTTAGCGGGAAGGGAGCAGTACTTC. Residues: CAISDLAGREQYF.

This clonotype is categorized as medium-sized. Found in a library prepared for alpha chains, this beta chain is an off-target read, and its abundance has little meaning. V gene TRBV6-5 combines with J gene TRBJ1-1; D is ambiguous. V was clipped by 2 bases and J by 4 bases, with 8 bases between them. CDR1 MNHEY and CDR2 SVGAGI come from the germline V gene. This CDR3 is built from 13 residues. For the CDR3, the DNA is TGTGCCAGCAGTTACGGAGGAGGCACTGAAGCTTTCTTT. Its protein is CASSYGGGTEAFF.

This clonotype ranks as large. This beta chain is a stray sequence in a library constructed for alpha chains; its clone size is not meaningful. The chain uses TRBV12-3 or TRBV12-4 and TRBJ1-2, with a possible D match to TRBD1 (5 bases). V was clipped by 5 bases and J by 4 bases, with 14 bases between them. The CDR3 consists of 14 residues. CDR3 nucleotides: TGTGCCAGCAGTCCCCGGGACTTTCTCTATGGCTACACCTTC. Translated, it gives CASSPRDFLYGYTF.

This clonotype counts as medium-sized. This beta chain is an unintended read in a library built for alpha chains; its size means little. The CDR3 loop is CASSRVGGSTDTQYF. CDR3 coding DNA: TGTGCCAGCAGTCGCGTAGGGGGTAGCACAGATACGCAGTATTTT. This chain links TRBV12-3 or TRBV12-4 with TRBJ2-3, with a weak D call TRBD1 (6 bases). The CDR3 length is 15 residues. V was cut by 5 bases and J by 0 bases, with 12 bases left in between.